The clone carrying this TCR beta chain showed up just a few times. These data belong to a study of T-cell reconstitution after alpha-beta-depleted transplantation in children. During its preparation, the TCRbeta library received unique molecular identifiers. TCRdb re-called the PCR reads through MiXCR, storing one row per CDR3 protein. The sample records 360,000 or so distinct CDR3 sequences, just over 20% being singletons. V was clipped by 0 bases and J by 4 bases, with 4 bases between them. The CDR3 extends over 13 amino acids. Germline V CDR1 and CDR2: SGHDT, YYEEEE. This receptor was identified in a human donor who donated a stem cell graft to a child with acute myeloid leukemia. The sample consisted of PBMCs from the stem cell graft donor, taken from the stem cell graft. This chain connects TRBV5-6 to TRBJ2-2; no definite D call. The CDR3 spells CASSLGITGELFF. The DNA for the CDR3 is TGTGCCAGCAGCTTGGGCATCACCGGGGAGCTGTTTTTT.